This T cell receptor (beta chain) originates from a study of blood T cell repertoires in COVID-19. About the study: Italy, Spain and the United States were the sources of the convalescent and acute COVID-19 samples. T cells, B-cell-depleted T cells, or PBMCs provided the cDNA or gDNA that served as material.

In the original workflow: Estimated nucleated cell counts came from reference gene primer amplification. Produced via immunoSEQ multiplex PCR; TCRdb's table is partial and in-frame only. The V and J calls and clone size were taken over from that table, and D and trimming were inferred from the DNA. The sample lists 140,000 to 150,000 clones, roughly 91% occurring once. Germline CDR1 and CDR2: KGHSH and LQKENI. Trimming pared 0 bases from V and 4 bases from J, leaving 15 bases between. The CDR3 consists of 16 residues. The specimen sequenced was peripheral blood. J is TRBJ1-2 and V is TRBV18; no reliable D call. The receptor was isolated from a man in his fifties or sixties with active or convalescent COVID-19. The CDR3 DNA follows: TGTGCCAGCTCACCACCGGGCGGAGGGATGGGCTATGGCTACACCTTC. Protein product: CASSPPGGGMGYGYTF. The variable domain in full, with the rest retrieved from reference TRBV18 and TRBJ1-2, is NAGVMQNPRHLVRRRGQEARLRCSPMKGHSHVYWYRQLPEEGLKFMVYLQKENIIDESGMPKERFSAEFPKEGPSILRIQQVVRGDSAAYFCASSPPGGGMGYGYTFGSGTRLTVV.